Listed below are T cell receptor beta chains from one sample, sequenced in a study of blood T cell repertoires in COVID-19. Method: immunoSEQ multiplex PCR; TCRdb's copy keeps in-frame clones and lacks some. The sample records about 69,000 clones, approximately 75% being singletons. Sequencing used peripheral blood. These receptors were obtained from a human donor in a cohort sampled during active COVID-19. CDR3s include the opening cysteine and the closing phenylalanine or tryptophan. The D gene is left open where the match is weak. Clone size appears in some rows only: once, few, many, or a class for an expanded clone.

v_gene: TRBV28
j_gene: TRBJ1-2
abundance: few
d_gene: .
CDR3nt: TGTGCCAGCAGTTTAAGGGGGAACTATGGCTACACCTTC
CDR3aa: CASSLRGNYGYTF

v_gene: TRBV5-5
j_gene: TRBJ2-7
abundance: .
d_gene: TRBD1
CDR3nt: TGTGCCAGCAGCTTGGGGACAGGACAATACGAGCAGTACTTC
CDR3aa: CASSLGTGQYEQYF

v_gene: TRBV2
j_gene: TRBJ2-3
abundance: once
d_gene: .
CDR3nt: TGTGCCAGCTCCCACGGGGGAGGCACAGATACGCAGTATTTT
CDR3aa: CASSHGGGTDTQYF

v_gene: TRBV20-1
j_gene: TRBJ2-3
abundance: .
d_gene: .
CDR3nt: TGCAGTGCCTACACAGATACGCAGTATTTT
CDR3aa: CSAYTDTQYF

v_gene: TRBV5-1
j_gene: TRBJ2-3
abundance: .
d_gene: TRBD1
CDR3nt: TGCGCCAGCAGCTTCGGGACAGGCACAGATACGCAGTATTTT
CDR3aa: CASSFGTGTDTQYF

v_gene: TRBV19
j_gene: TRBJ2-2
abundance: .
d_gene: .
CDR3nt: TGTGCCAGTAGTATGCGTGGGAGTAACGCCGGGGAGCTGTTTTTT
CDR3aa: CASSMRGSNAGELFF

v_gene: TRBV27
j_gene: TRBJ2-7
abundance: .
d_gene: TRBD1
CDR3nt: TGTGCCAGCAGTGACAGGGGGCGCTTCCTCTACGAGCAGTACTTC
CDR3aa: CASSDRGRFLYEQYF

v_gene: TRBV5-1
j_gene: TRBJ2-6
abundance: .
d_gene: .
CDR3nt: TGCGCCAGCAGCCCCCTCGGGGCCAACGTCCTGACTTTC
CDR3aa: CASSPLGANVLTF

v_gene: TRBV3-1/TRBV3-2
j_gene: TRBJ2-2
abundance: .
d_gene: .
CDR3nt: TGTGCCAGCAGCCGAAATAGCGTCACCGGGGAGCTGTTTTTT
CDR3aa: CASSRNSVTGELFF

v_gene: TRBV6-5
j_gene: TRBJ2-6
abundance: .
d_gene: TRBD1
CDR3nt: TGTGCCGGAGACAGGGGGAATGGGGCCAACGTCCTGACTTTC
CDR3aa: CAGDRGNGANVLTF

v_gene: TRBV11-2
j_gene: TRBJ2-1
abundance: .
d_gene: .
CDR3nt: TGTGCCAGCAGCTTAGATTTCGAGCAGGGTTTGACTCGGCAGTTCTTC
CDR3aa: CASSLDFEQGLTRQFF

v_gene: TRBV6-6
j_gene: TRBJ2-1
abundance: .
d_gene: TRBD2
CDR3nt: TGTGCCAGCAACGTCGGGGGGGCCTCCTACAATGAGCAGTTCTTC
CDR3aa: CASNVGGASYNEQFF

v_gene: TRBV18
j_gene: TRBJ2-2
abundance: .
d_gene: TRBD1
CDR3nt: TGTGCCAGCTCACTAATTCGGACAGGGGTTGACACCGGGGAGCTGTTTTTT
CDR3aa: CASSLIRTGVDTGELFF

v_gene: TRBV5-4
j_gene: TRBJ2-3
abundance: .
d_gene: TRBD2
CDR3nt: TGTGCCAGCAGCTCCCGCTTAGCGGGGGGATATACGCAGTATTTT
CDR3aa: CASSSRLAGGYTQYF

v_gene: TRBV5-1
j_gene: TRBJ1-2
abundance: .
d_gene: .
CDR3nt: TGCGCCAGCAGCTTGGAACCAGGGATAAGGGGCTACACCTTC
CDR3aa: CASSLEPGIRGYTF

v_gene: TRBV3-1/TRBV3-2
j_gene: TRBJ2-7
abundance: once
d_gene: TRBD2
CDR3nt: TGTGCCAGCAGCCCCAACAGCGGGAGAGGCGAGCAGTACTTC
CDR3aa: CASSPNSGRGEQYF

v_gene: TRBV10-1
j_gene: TRBJ2-1
abundance: .
d_gene: TRBD2
CDR3nt: TGCGCCAGCAGTGCACAGAGGCGGGAGAGTGAGCAGTTCTTC
CDR3aa: CASSAQRRESEQFF

v_gene: TRBV19
j_gene: TRBJ2-1
abundance: .
d_gene: .
CDR3nt: TGTGCCAGTAGTTCCCTCAGCTACAATGAGCAGTTCTTC
CDR3aa: CASSSLSYNEQFF

v_gene: TRBV5-1
j_gene: TRBJ2-7
abundance: .
d_gene: TRBD1
CDR3nt: TGCGCCAGCAGCTTGGGGACAGGGGATTGGGACGAGCAGTACTTC
CDR3aa: CASSLGTGDWDEQYF

v_gene: TRBV27
j_gene: TRBJ1-1
abundance: few
d_gene: TRBD1
CDR3nt: TGTGCCAGCAGTTTAGGGACAGGGGCGAACACTGAAGCTTTCTTT
CDR3aa: CASSLGTGANTEAFF

v_gene: TRBV5-4
j_gene: TRBJ1-1
abundance: .
d_gene: .
CDR3nt: TGTGCCAGCAGTACAGGGATAATCGCTGAAGCTTTCTTT
CDR3aa: CASSTGIIAEAFF

v_gene: TRBV19
j_gene: TRBJ2-5
abundance: .
d_gene: TRBD1
CDR3nt: TGTGCCAGTAGTATTAATCGTGGACAGGGGGGGACGGAGACCCAGTACTTC
CDR3aa: CASSINRGQGGTETQYF

v_gene: TRBV9
j_gene: TRBJ1-2
abundance: .
d_gene: .
CDR3nt: TGTGCCAGCAGCCCCCGGGACTTACGATCCGGTAACTATGGCTACACCTTC
CDR3aa: CASSPRDLRSGNYGYTF

v_gene: TRBV6-1
j_gene: TRBJ1-3
abundance: .
d_gene: .
CDR3nt: TGTGCCAGCAGTGAAAAAGCGCCGACAGGAGACTCTGGAAACACCATATATTTT
CDR3aa: CASSEKAPTGDSGNTIYF

v_gene: TRBV9
j_gene: TRBJ2-3
abundance: .
d_gene: TRBD1
CDR3nt: TGTGCCAGCAGCCAGGCCGGGACAGGGATTGGCACAGATACGCAGTATTTT
CDR3aa: CASSQAGTGIGTDTQYF

v_gene: TRBV5-1
j_gene: TRBJ2-7
abundance: .
d_gene: TRBD1
CDR3nt: TGCGCCAGCAGCTCGGGACAGAGATCCTACGAGCAGTACTTC
CDR3aa: CASSSGQRSYEQYF

v_gene: TRBV5-6
j_gene: TRBJ2-3
abundance: many
d_gene: .
CDR3nt: TGTGCCAGCAGCAGCCCCTCTCCTCCCACAGATACGCAGTATTTT
CDR3aa: CASSSPSPPTDTQYF

v_gene: TRBV4-1
j_gene: TRBJ2-1
abundance: .
d_gene: .
CDR3nt: TGCGCCAGCAGCCAAGAGGGGCGCAGTACAAATGAGCAGTTCTTC
CDR3aa: CASSQEGRSTNEQFF

v_gene: TRBV6-6
j_gene: TRBJ2-1
abundance: .
d_gene: TRBD2
CDR3nt: TGTGCCAGCAGTTACGGACTAGCGGGAGACAATGAGCAGTTCTTC
CDR3aa: CASSYGLAGDNEQFF

v_gene: TRBV12-3/TRBV12-4
j_gene: TRBJ1-1
abundance: .
d_gene: .
CDR3nt: TGTGCCAGCAGTTTGGACTCAAGGACTGAAGCTTTCTTT
CDR3aa: CASSLDSRTEAFF

v_gene: TRBV5-8
j_gene: TRBJ2-5
abundance: .
d_gene: .
CDR3nt: TGTGCCAGCAGCTTGGCCCCAGGGATCCAAGAGACCCAGTACTTC
CDR3aa: CASSLAPGIQETQYF

v_gene: TRBV28
j_gene: TRBJ2-7
abundance: few
d_gene: .
CDR3nt: TGTGCCAGCAGTGCGGGACCGAGCCTCTTAGAGCAGTACTTC
CDR3aa: CASSAGPSLLEQYF

v_gene: TRBV5-4
j_gene: TRBJ2-1
abundance: few
d_gene: .
CDR3nt: TGTGCCAGCAGCTCGGGTCCAGCCTACAATGAGCAGTTCTTC
CDR3aa: CASSSGPAYNEQFF